This passage covers 4 T cell receptor beta chains from one sample sequenced in a study of T cells of healthy individuals. MiXCR, run by TCRdb on the 5' RACE reads, gives a single entry per CDR3 protein. The profile shows around 79,000 distinct CDR3 sequences, roughly 5.1% of them singletons. The receptors were gathered from a female donor in good health.

At least ten counts were recorded for this clonotype. V gene TRBV20-1 combines with J gene TRBJ1-2; D is uncertain. Germline CDR1 reads DFQATT; CDR2 reads SNEGSKA (reference sequence). There are 11 residues in the CDR3. The V end was cut by 5 bases, the J end by 4 bases, with 8 bases between. CDR3 nucleotides: TGCAGTGCTTTGGTGGGCTATGGCTACACCTTC. Protein product: CSALVGYGYTF.

V and J are TRBV20-1 and TRBJ1-2; the D is unclear. CDR1 and CDR2 (germline): DFQATT, SNEGSKA (reference sequence). The CDR3 is 11 amino acids. The CDR3 sequence is CSSPWEYGYTF. The CDR3 nucleotides read TGCAGCTCCCCGTGGGAGTATGGCTACACCTTC.

This chain uses TRBV4-1 with TRBJ1-3; D ambiguous. This CDR3 comprises 19 residues. V dropped 0 bases and J dropped 0 bases, with 18 bases sitting between them. The germline V gene encodes CDR1 MGHRA and CDR2 YSYEKL. The CDR3 DNA reads as TGCGCCAGCAGCCAAGACTTGAACACCTTATCGTTCTCTGGAAACACCATATATTTT. It specifies CASSQDLNTLSFSGNTIYF.

This clonotype showed up many times. The V and J genes are TRBV7-3 and TRBJ2-3; no clear D. V was pared by 1 base and J by 0 bases, with 8 bases between. This CDR3 contains 15 residues. CDR1 and CDR2 from the germline V gene are SGHTA and FQGTGA. CDR3: CASSLRGTSTDTQYF. In DNA form, the CDR3 reads TGTGCCAGCAGCTTAAGAGGAACTAGCACAGATACGCAGTATTTT.